These T cell receptor beta chains were read from a single sample in a study of early T cells in non-severe SARS-CoV-2 infection. TCRdb redid the calling of the 5' RACE reads with MiXCR, one entry per CDR3 protein. The sample contains 20,000 to 25,000 distinct CDR3 sequences, 5% of which appear only once. The sample consisted of whole blood. The receptors derive from an adult who was a healthcare worker with PCR-confirmed SARS-CoV-2 infection or an uninfected control (not recorded which). CDR3s include the opening cysteine and the closing phenylalanine or tryptophan. D genes are given only for firm matches. Some rows mark clone size as missing; the rest say once, few, many or name a class of expanded clone.

J gene,clone size,V gene,D gene,CDR3 protein,CDR3 DNA
TRBJ1-2,NA,TRBV29-1,TRBD1,CSVELRGQPYGYTF,TGCAGCGTTGAACTAAGGGGACAGCCTTATGGCTACACCTTC
TRBJ1-1,many,TRBV9,NA,CASSWGQNTEAFF,TGTGCCAGCAGCTGGGGACAGAACACTGAAGCTTTCTTT
TRBJ2-1,many,TRBV7-6,TRBD2,CASSTGLAVYNEQFF,TGTGCCAGCAGCACGGGACTAGCGGTTTACAATGAGCAGTTCTTC
TRBJ2-5,few,TRBV5-1,TRBD1,CASSQQGPGGTQYF,TGCGCCAGCAGCCAACAGGGGCCAGGGGGGACCCAGTACTTC
TRBJ2-7,many,TRBV3-1,NA,CASSQARYSYEQYF,TGTGCCAGCAGCCAAGCCAGGTACTCCTACGAGCAGTACTTC
TRBJ1-1,many,TRBV5-4,NA,CASSLPGTEAFF,TGTGCCAGCAGCTTGCCGGGCACTGAAGCTTTCTTT
TRBJ2-1,NA,TRBV24-1,NA,CATGRGIGEQFF,TGTGCCACCGGCCGTGGGATTGGTGAGCAGTTCTTC
TRBJ2-1,many,TRBV28,NA,CASSIQKWRTYNEQFF,TGTGCCAGCAGCATCCAGAAGTGGCGAACCTACAATGAGCAGTTCTTC
TRBJ2-3,NA,TRBV7-3,TRBD2,CASSTGGPTDTQYF,TGTGCCAGCAGCACGGGGGGGCCCACAGATACGCAGTATTTT
TRBJ1-1,many,TRBV20-1,TRBD1,CSAITGERLNTEAFF,TGCAGTGCTATAACAGGGGAACGCTTAAACACTGAAGCTTTCTTT
TRBJ1-4,medium-sized,TRBV27,TRBD1,CASSYLLGGLTNEKLFF,TGTGCCAGCAGTTATCTCCTAGGGGGCCTCACTAATGAAAAACTGTTTTTT
TRBJ1-4,NA,TRBV28,NA,CASSSGTTNEKLFF,TGTGCCAGCAGTTCAGGGACAACTAATGAAAAACTGTTTTTT
TRBJ2-3,few,TRBV7-3,NA,CASSLKGFSTDTQYF,TGTGCCAGCAGCTTAAAGGGGTTCTCCACAGATACGCAGTATTTT
TRBJ2-1,NA,TRBV4-2,NA,CASSQERLDEQFF,TGTGCCAGCAGCCAAGAGAGGCTCGATGAGCAGTTCTTC
TRBJ2-1,few,TRBV29-1,NA,CSVTGIPYNEQFF,TGCAGCGTTACAGGGATACCTTACAATGAGCAGTTCTTC
TRBJ1-3,many,TRBV7-9,NA,CASREENTIYF,TGTGCCAGCAGGGAAGAGAACACCATATATTTT
TRBJ2-1,medium-sized,TRBV11-3,NA,CASSLELRASNEQFF,TGTGCCAGCAGCTTAGAATTGCGGGCTTCCAATGAGCAGTTCTTC
TRBJ1-1,NA,TRBV7-8,TRBD1,CASSLGVDRDLFF,TGTGCCAGCAGCTTAGGGGTTGACAGGGACCTTTTCTTT
TRBJ1-4,NA,TRBV5-1,NA,CASSVGTANEKLFF,TGCGCCAGCAGTGTTGGGACGGCTAATGAAAAACTGTTTTTT
TRBJ1-5,many,TRBV7-3,NA,CASSLVQDQPQHF,TGTGCCAGCAGCCTAGTACAAGATCAGCCCCAGCATTTT
TRBJ2-2,many,TRBV10-1,NA,CASRSRTDTGELFF,TGCGCCAGCAGATCCCGGACCGACACCGGGGAGCTGTTTTTT
TRBJ2-1,medium-sized,TRBV10-1,TRBD1,CASSPQDRGETFF,TGCGCCAGCAGCCCCCAGGACAGGGGCGAAACGTTCTTC
TRBJ2-1,medium-sized,TRBV28,TRBD2,CASSLGKRGGPDEQFF,TGTGCCAGCAGTTTAGGGAAGCGGGGGGGCCCAGATGAGCAGTTCTTC
TRBJ2-7,many,TRBV20-1,TRBD2,CSARDLAGDHSPYEQYF,TGCAGTGCTAGAGATCTAGCGGGGGACCATTCTCCCTACGAGCAGTACTTC
TRBJ1-2,few,TRBV29-1,TRBD1,CSVRQGDYGYTF,TGCAGCGTTCGACAGGGGGACTATGGCTACACCTTC
TRBJ2-5,many,TRBV9,TRBD2,CASSGSGGYQETQYF,TGTGCCAGCAGCGGGAGCGGGGGGTACCAAGAGACCCAGTACTTC
TRBJ1-1,many,TRBV28,TRBD1,CASSSGQGATEAFF,TGTGCCAGCAGTTCCGGACAGGGAGCCACTGAAGCTTTCTTT
TRBJ1-2,many,TRBV19,NA,CASSPPGGVYGYTF,TGTGCCAGTAGTCCCCCAGGAGGAGTTTATGGCTACACCTTC
TRBJ2-4,many,TRBV5-5,NA,CASSFREPNIQYF,TGTGCCAGCAGCTTTCGAGAACCTAACATTCAGTACTTC
TRBJ2-6,many,TRBV10-2,NA,CASSELGAGANVLTF,TGCGCCAGCAGTGAGTTGGGGGCTGGGGCCAACGTCCTGACTTTC
TRBJ1-6,NA,TRBV11-2,NA,CASSPLGDLGVDSPLHF,TGTGCCAGCAGCCCCCTCGGCGACTTGGGGGTCGATTCACCCCTCCACTTT
TRBJ1-2,many,TRBV29-1,TRBD1,CSVEGMTGNYGYTF,TGCAGCGTTGAAGGTATGACAGGGAACTATGGCTACACCTTC
TRBJ2-7,NA,TRBV29-1,NA,CSVAGTPDYEQYF,TGCAGCGTGGCCGGGACTCCGGATTACGAGCAGTACTTC